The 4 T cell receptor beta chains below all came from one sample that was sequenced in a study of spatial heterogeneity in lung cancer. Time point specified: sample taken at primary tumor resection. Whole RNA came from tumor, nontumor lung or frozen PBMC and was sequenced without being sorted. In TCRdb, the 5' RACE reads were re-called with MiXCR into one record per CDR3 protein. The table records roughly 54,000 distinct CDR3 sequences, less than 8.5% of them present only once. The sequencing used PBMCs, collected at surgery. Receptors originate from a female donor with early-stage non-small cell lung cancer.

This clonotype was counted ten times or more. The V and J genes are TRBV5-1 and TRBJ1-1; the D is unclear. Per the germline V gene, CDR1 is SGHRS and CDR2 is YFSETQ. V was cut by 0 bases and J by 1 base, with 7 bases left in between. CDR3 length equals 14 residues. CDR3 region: CASSLEAPNTEAFF. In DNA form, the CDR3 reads TGCGCCAGCAGCTTGGAGGCACCGAACACTGAAGCTTTCTTT.

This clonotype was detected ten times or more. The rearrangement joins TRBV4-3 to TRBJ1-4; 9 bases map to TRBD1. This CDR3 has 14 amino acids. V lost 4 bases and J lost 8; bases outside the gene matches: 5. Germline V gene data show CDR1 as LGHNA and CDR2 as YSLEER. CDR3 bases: TGCGCCAGCAGCCGTTTACAGGGGGCGGAAAAACTGTTTTTT. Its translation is CASSRLQGAEKLFF.

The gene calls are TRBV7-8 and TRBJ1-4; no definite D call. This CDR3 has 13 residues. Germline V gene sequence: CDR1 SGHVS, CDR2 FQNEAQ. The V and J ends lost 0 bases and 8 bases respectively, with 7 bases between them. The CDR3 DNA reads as TGTGCCAGCAGCTTAGCCCGATGGGAAAAACTGTTTTTT. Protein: CASSLARWEKLFF.

The DNA of the CDR3 is TGCGCCAGCAGCCCTAGCGGGGGCCACGTGGAGACCCAGTACTTC. It encodes CASSPSGGHVETQYF. V usage is TRBV4-3 and J usage is TRBJ2-5; TRBD2 aligns across 10 bases. The V gene end was trimmed by 4 bases and the J gene end by 5 bases; junction bases not matched to a gene: 7. This CDR3 region has 15 residues. Germline V gene data show CDR1 as LGHNA and CDR2 as YSLEER.